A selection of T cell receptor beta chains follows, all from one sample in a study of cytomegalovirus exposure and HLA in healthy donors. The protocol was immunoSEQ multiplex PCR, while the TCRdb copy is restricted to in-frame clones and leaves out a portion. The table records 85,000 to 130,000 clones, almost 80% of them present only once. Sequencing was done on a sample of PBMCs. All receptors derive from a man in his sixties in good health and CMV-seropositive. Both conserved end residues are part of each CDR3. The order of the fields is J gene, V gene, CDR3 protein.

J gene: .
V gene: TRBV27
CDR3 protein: CASSFQGRYEQYF

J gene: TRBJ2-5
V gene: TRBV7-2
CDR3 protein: CASSLGTAGETQYF

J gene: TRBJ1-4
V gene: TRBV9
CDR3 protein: CASSPLGQGATNEKLFF

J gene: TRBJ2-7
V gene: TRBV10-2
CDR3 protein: CASSEGISGGVYEQYF

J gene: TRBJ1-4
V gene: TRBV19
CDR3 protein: CASSSERPTNEKLFF

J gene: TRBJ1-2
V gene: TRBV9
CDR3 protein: CASSPRTGLNYGYTF

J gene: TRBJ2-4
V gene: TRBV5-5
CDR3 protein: CASSLFIVGGQNIQYF

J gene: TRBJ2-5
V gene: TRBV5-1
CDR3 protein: CASSLGGGETQYF

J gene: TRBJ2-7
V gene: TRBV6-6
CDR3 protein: CASSYLGGEQYF

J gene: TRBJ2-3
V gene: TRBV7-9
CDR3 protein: CASSLKDSWYF

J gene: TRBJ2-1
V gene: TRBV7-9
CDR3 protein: CASSSDRVPHNEQFF

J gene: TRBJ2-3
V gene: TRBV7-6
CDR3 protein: CASSPSWRQGIYTQYF

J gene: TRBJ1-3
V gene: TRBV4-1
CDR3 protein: CASSQAGGGLSGNTIYF

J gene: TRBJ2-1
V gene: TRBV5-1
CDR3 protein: CASSPGQGYNEQFF

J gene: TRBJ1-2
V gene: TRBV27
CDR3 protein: CASTMGQGGSGYTF

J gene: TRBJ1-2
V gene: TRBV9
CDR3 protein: CASSGGQGPPYGYTF

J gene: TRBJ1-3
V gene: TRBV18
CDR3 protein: CASSPGQGLGTGNTIYF

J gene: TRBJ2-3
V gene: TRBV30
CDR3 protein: CAWRARGKGTDTQYF

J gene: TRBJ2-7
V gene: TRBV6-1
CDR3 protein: CASTERVYEQYF

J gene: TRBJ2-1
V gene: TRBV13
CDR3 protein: CASTKRDRGLLGSYNEQFF

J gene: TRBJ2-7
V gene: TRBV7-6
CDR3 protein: CASSRGQTYEQYF

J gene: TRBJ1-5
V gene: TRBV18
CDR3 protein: CAGSQGASNQPQHF

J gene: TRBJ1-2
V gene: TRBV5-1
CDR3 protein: CASSSGQGEGGYTF